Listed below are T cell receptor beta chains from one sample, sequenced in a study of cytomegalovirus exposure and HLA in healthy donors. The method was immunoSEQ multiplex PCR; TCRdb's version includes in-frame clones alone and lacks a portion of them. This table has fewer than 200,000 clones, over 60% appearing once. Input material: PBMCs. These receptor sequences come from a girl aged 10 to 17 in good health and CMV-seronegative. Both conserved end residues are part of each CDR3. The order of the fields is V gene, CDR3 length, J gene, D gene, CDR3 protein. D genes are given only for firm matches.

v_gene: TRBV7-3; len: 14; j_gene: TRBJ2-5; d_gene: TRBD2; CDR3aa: CASSLLSGGETQYF
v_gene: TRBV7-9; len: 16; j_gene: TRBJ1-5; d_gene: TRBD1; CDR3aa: CASSSTGGRGIQPQHF
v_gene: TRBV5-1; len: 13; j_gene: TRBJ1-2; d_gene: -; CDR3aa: CASSLERMGVRTF
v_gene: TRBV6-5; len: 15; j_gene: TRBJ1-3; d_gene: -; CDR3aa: CASSYGDSSGNTIYF
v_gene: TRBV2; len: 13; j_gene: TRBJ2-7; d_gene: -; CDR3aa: CASNSRSSYEQYF
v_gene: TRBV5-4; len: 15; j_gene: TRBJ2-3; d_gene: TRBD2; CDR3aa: CASSPQRGGLGTQYF
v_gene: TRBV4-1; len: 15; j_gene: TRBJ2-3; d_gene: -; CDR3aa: CASSQVLISADTQYF
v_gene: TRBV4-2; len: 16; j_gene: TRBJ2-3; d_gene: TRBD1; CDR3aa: CASSQEATTGANTQYF
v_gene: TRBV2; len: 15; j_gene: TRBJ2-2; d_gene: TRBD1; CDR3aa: CASSAEQGADGELFF
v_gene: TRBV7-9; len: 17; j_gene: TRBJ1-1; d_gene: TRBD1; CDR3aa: CASGQRGQGAGNTEAFF
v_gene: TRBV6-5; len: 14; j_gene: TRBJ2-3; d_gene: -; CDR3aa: CASSYSSEADTQYF
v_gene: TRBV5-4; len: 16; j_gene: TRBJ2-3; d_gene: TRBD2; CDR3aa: CASSSLAGGYTDTQYF
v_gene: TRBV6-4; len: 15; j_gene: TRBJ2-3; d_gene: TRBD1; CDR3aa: CASSDEAGGADTQYF
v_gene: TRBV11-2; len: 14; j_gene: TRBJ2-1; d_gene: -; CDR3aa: CASSLSGVGDEQFF
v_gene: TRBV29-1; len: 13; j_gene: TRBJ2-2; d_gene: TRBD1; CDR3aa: CSVGTGGTGELFF
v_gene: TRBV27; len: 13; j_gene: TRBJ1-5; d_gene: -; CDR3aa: CASSSGLSQPQHF
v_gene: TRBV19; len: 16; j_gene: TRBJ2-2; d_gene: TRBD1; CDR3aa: CASSIAPQGATGELFF
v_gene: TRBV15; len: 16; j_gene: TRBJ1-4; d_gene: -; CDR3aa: CATSRANGPTNEKLFF
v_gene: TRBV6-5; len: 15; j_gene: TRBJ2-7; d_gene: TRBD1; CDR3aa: CASSYGGQAVYEQYF
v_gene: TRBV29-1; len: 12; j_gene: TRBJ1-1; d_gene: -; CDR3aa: CSVLQPNTEAFF
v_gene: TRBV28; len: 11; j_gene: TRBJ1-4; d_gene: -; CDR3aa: CVTGTNEKLFF
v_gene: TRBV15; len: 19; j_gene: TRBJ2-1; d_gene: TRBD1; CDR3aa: CATSRGLGTGRSSYNEQFF
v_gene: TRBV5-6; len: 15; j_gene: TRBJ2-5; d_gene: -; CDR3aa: CASSLAGRELETQYF
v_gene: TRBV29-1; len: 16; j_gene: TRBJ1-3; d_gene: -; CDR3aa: CSVEDRAGSSGNTIYF
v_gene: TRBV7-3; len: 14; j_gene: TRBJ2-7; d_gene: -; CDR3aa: CASSYTGPHYEQYF
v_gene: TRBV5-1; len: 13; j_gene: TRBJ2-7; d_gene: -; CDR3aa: CASSFQGLYEQYF
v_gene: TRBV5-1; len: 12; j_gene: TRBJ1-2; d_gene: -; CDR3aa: CASSFDRSGYTF
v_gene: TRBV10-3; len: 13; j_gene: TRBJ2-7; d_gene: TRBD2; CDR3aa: CAISPSGVYEQYF
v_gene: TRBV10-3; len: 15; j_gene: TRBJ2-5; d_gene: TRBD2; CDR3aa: CAISEFGGGQETQYF
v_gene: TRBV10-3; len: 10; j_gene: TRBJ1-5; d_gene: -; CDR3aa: CAPSCQPQHF
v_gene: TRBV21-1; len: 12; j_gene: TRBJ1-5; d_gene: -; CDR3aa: CASPRYNQPQHF